This TCR beta chain was identified in a study of shared clonotypes between healthy human individuals. In its sample, this clone was seen once. The CDR3 has 14 residues. The V end was cut by 8 bases, the J end by 1 base, with 13 bases between. Germline V gives CDR1 MNHNS, CDR2 SASEGT. The repertoire was sequenced with immunoSEQ multiplex PCR; TCRdb's copy has only in-frame clones and lacks some. The top ten clones hold roughly 0.42% of a sample with over 1.5 million clones, under 99% of them seen once. Sequencing was performed on naive CD4+ T cells sorted from blood. Described subset: CD45RA+ positively selected. The sequence derives from a man aged 30-40 years in good health. V usage is TRBV6-1 and J usage is TRBJ2-3; D not certain. The CDR3 DNA sequence: TGTGCCAGCTCGGGCGGCCTCGGCACAGATACGCAGTATTTT. This codes for CASSGGLGTDTQYF.